The 11 T cell receptor beta chains below come from one sample, sequenced in a study of OX40 agonist ivuxolimab in advanced cancers. Sequenced by immunoSEQ multiplex PCR; TCRdb stores in-frame clones only, minus some. The sample has tens of thousands of clones, about 93% seen once; the top ten hold approximately 14%. This specimen consisted of CD4+ or CD8+ T cells sorted from blood, obtained in a trial of the OX40 agonist ivuxolimab. Source of these receptors: an adult with an advanced solid tumor such as melanoma, head and neck, liver or kidney cancer.

The chain carries TRBV2 and TRBJ1-5; a weak D match, TRBD1 (6 bases). Trimming removed 4 bases from V and 5 bases from J, with 15 bases in between. The CDR3 spans 15 residues. Germline V gene data show CDR1 as SNHLY and CDR2 as FYNNEI. The CDR3 loop is CASSVYTGRDQPQHF. The CDR3 DNA sequence: TGTGCCAGCAGTGTCTATACAGGGAGGGATCAGCCCCAGCATTTT.

V usage is TRBV5-1 and J usage is TRBJ1-1; D gene unclear. The V end lost 7 bases, the J end lost 0 bases, and 13 bases lay between the germline ends. Germline CDR1 SGHRS, CDR2 YFSETQ. The CDR3 totals 14 residues. CDR3 protein: CASALGSMNTEAFF. DNA of the CDR3: TGCGCCAGCGCCCTGGGCAGTATGAACACTGAAGCTTTCTTT.

V is TRBV10-3 and J is TRBJ1-5; D may be TRBD1 (6 bases). CDR3 size: 15 residues. V was cut by 6 bases and J by 4 bases, with 16 bases left in between. From germline, CDR1 is ENHRY and CDR2 SYGVKD. CDR3 nucleotide sequence: TGTGCCATCAGAGATCGGGACAATGATAATCAGCCCCAGCATTTT. As protein: CAIRDRDNDNQPQHF.

This chain links TRBV7-8 with TRBJ2-7; 8 bases are a match to TRBD2. Germline V gene lookup returns CDR1 SGHVS and CDR2 FQNEAQ. The CDR3 is made up of 14 amino acids. The trim removed 1 base at V and 4 bases at J, leaving 3 bases unmatched. CDR3 coding DNA: TGTGCCAGCAGCTTAGGGACTAGCCAATACGAGCAGTACTTC. This sequence encodes CASSLGTSQYEQYF.

The DNA for the CDR3 is TGTGCCAGCAGTTTCGGACTAGCGGGCTACGAGCAGTACTTC. Protein product: CASSFGLAGYEQYF. The V gene is TRBV7-2, the J gene TRBJ2-5; 11 bases are shared with TRBD2. The DNA end is more similar to TRBJ2-7, so the J call may be wrong. Germline-derived CDR1 and CDR2 are SGHTA and FQGNSA. The CDR3 has 14 residues.

The rearrangement joins TRBV10-3 to TRBJ1-2; TRBD1 is a possible D gene (5 bases). Trimming pared 11 bases from V and 0 bases from J, leaving 22 bases between. The germline CDR1 and CDR2 sequences are ENHRY and SYGVKD. CDR3 size: 16 residues. The DNA for the CDR3 is TGTGCCTACCATCCGGGCGGACATACGGCTAACTATGGCTACACCTTC. Residues: CAYHPGGHTANYGYTF.

This chain joins TRBV2 and TRBJ1-1; D not certain. Germline values: CDR1 SNHLY, CDR2 FYNNEI. V lost 7 bases and J lost 8, with 26 bases in between. This CDR3 has 16 amino acids. Here the CDR3 DNA reads TGTGCCAGCACCCTTTCAAGAGAGCGTAGTTCGGAGGAAGCTTTCTTT. It is translated as CASTLSRERSSEEAFF.

V and J are TRBV25-1 and TRBJ2-5; 12 nucleotides line up with TRBD2. With V trimmed by 0 bases and J by 5 bases, 7 bases remained unmatched. This CDR3 is 17 amino acids long. Germline V gene data show CDR1 as MGHDK and CDR2 as SYGVNS. CDR3 nucleotide sequence: TGTGCCAGCAGTGAATACGGACTAGCGGGGCCACGGGAGACCCAGTACTTC. This sequence encodes CASSEYGLAGPRETQYF. Variable domain in full (rest from reference TRBV25-1 and TRBJ2-5): EADIYQTPRYLVIGTGKKITLECSQTMGHDKMYWYQQDPGMELHLIHYSYGVNSTEKGDLSSESTVSRIRTEHFPLTLESARPSHTSQYLCASSEYGLAGPRETQYFGPGTRLLVL.

The rearrangement links TRBV11-2 to TRBJ1-2, with 7 nucleotides matching TRBD1. The length of the CDR3 is 17 residues. Germline V gene lookup returns CDR1 SGHAT and CDR2 FQNNGV. Trimming took 1 base from V and 4 from J; bases not matched to a gene: 12. The CDR3 DNA reads TGTGCCAGCAGCTTAGTGCCCCCCGACAGGGTTGGCTATGGCTACACCTTC. Protein product: CASSLVPPDRVGYGYTF. Using reference TRBV11-2 and TRBJ1-2 for the parts outside the CDR3, the full variable domain is EAGVAQSPRYKIIEKRQSVAFWCNPISGHATLYWYQQILGQGPKLLIQFQNNGVVDDSQLPKDRFSAERLKGVDSTLKIQPAKLEDSAVYLCASSLVPPDRVGYGYTFGSGTRLTVV.

The CDR3 is CSAGDRRTYEQYF. CDR3 DNA: TGCAGCGCCGGGGACAGGAGAACCTACGAGCAGTACTTC. The gene calls are TRBV29-1 and TRBJ2-7, with 8 bases fitting TRBD1. Germline V gives CDR1 SQVTM, CDR2 ANQGSEA. The CDR3 is 13 amino acids. V lost 7 bases and J lost 2; bases outside the gene matches: 7.

The chain couples TRBV30 to TRBJ2-5; 7 bases are a match to TRBD2. Trimming at V came to 4 bases and at J to 2 bases, leaving 1 base not matched to a gene. This CDR3 has 12 residues. From germline, CDR1 is GTSNPN and CDR2 SVGIG (reference sequence). This chain's CDR3 is CAWTGGQETQYF. CDR3 coding DNA: TGTGCCTGGACCGGGGGGCAAGAGACCCAGTACTTC.